This T cell receptor (beta chain) was identified in a study of blood T cell repertoires in COVID-19. Study context: In each case, the material was cDNA or gDNA derived from T cells, B-cell-depleted T cells, or PBMCs.

The germline V gene encodes CDR1 SGHDT and CDR2 YYEEEE. This CDR3 is built from 14 residues. Trimming removed 2 bases from V and 4 bases from J, with 12 bases in between. In its sample, this clone was seen a few times. Measured with immunoSEQ multiplex PCR; TCRdb has only the in-frame clones, and not every one. The sample has roughly 190,000 clones, around 76% seen once. The receptor's source is a woman between 45 and 60 years old with acute COVID-19. J is TRBJ1-2 and V is TRBV5-6; no firm D call. Sequenced sample: PBMCs or T cells enriched from blood (not recorded which). CDR3 nucleotides: TGTGCCAGCAGCTTCCGGTCAACTATCTATGGCTACACCTTC. It is translated as CASSFRSTIYGYTF.